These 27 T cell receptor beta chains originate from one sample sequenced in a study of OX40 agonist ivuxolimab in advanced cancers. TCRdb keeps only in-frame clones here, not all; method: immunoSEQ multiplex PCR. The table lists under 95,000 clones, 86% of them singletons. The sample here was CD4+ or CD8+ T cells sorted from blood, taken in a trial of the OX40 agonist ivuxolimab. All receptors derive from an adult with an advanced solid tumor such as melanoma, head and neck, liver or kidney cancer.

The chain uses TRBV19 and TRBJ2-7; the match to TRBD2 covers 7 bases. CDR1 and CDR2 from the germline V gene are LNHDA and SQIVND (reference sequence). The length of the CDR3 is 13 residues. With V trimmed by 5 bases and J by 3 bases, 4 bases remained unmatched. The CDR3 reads CASSPGGGYEQYF. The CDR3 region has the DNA TGTGCCAGTAGTCCTGGGGGGGGCTACGAGCAGTACTTC.

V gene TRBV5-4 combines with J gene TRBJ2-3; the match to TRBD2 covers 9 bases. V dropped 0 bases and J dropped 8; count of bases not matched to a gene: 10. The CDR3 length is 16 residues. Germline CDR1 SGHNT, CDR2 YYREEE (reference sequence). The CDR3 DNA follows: TGTGCCAGCAGCTTGGAGGCTAGCGGGGCCCTAGGTACGCAGTATTTT. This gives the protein CASSLEASGALGTQYF.

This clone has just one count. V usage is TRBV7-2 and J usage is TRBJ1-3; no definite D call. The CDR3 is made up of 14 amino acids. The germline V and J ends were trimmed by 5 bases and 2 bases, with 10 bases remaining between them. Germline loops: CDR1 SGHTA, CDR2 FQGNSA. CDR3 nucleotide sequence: TGTGCCAGCAGCACCTGGGGTACTGGAAACACCATATATTTT. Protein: CASSTWGTGNTIYF.

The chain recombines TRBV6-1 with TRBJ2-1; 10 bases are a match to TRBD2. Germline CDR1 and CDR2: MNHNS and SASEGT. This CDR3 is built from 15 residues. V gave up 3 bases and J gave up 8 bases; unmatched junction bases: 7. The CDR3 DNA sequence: TGTGCCAGCAGTGAGGGACTAGCGATGGGTGATGAGCAGTTCTTC. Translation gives CASSEGLAMGDEQFF.

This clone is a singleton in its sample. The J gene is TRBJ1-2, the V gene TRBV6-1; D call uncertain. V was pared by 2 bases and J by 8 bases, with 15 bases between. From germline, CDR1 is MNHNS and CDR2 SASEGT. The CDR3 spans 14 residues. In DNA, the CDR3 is TGTGCCAGCAGTGAACCCCCGTCTTCAAGGGGCTACACCTTC. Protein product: CASSEPPSSRGYTF.

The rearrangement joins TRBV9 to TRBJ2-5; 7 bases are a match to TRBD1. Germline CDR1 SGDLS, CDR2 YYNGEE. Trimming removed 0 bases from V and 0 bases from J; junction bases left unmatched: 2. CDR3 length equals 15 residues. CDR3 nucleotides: TGTGCCAGCAGCGTAGAAGGGACAGACCAAGAGACCCAGTACTTC. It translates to CASSVEGTDQETQYF. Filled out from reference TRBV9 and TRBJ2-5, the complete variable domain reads DSGVTQTPKHLITATGQRVTLRCSPRSGDLSVYWYQQSLDQGLQFLIQYYNGEERAKGNILERFSAQQFPDLHSELNLSSLELGDSALYFCASSVEGTDQETQYFGPGTRLLVL.

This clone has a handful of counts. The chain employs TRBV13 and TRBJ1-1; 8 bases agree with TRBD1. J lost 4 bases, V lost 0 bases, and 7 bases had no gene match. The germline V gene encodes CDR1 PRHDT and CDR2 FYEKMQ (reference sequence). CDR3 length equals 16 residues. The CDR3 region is CASSLGQGAIATEAFF. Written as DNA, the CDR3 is TGTGCCAGCAGCTTAGGCCAGGGGGCGATTGCCACTGAAGCTTTCTTT.

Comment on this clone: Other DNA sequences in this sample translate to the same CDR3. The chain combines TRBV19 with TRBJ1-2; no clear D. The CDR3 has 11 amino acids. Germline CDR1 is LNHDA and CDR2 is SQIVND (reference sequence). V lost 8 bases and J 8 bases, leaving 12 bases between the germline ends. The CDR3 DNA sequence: TGTGCCAGTGGGCGGGTGGGGGGCTACACCTTC. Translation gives CASGRVGGYTF.

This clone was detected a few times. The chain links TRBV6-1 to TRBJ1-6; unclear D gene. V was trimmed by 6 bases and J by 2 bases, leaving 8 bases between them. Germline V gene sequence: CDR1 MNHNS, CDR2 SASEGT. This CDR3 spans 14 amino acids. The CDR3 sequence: CASSTGPYNSPLHF. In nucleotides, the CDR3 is TGTGCCAGCAGCACCGGGCCCTATAATTCACCCCTCCACTTT.

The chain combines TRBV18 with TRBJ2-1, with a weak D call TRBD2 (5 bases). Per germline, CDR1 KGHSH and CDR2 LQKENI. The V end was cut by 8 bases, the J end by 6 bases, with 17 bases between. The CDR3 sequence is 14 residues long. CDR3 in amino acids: CASLRGQVSNEQFF. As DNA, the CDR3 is TGTGCCAGCCTCCGAGGGCAGGTCAGCAATGAGCAGTTCTTC.

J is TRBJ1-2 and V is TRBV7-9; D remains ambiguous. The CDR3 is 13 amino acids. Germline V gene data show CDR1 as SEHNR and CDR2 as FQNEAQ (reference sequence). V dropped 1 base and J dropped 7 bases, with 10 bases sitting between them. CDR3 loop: CASSLVTTSGYTF. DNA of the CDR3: TGTGCCAGCAGCTTAGTTACGACCTCTGGCTACACCTTC.

The CDR3 DNA is TGTGCCAGCGGGGGGTCGTCTAAAATTGAAAAACTGTTTTTT. It yields the protein CASGGSSKIEKLFF. V gene TRBV7-9 combines with J gene TRBJ1-4, with a tentative D call TRBD1 (5 bases). The CDR3 consists of 14 residues. The germline V and J ends were trimmed by 8 bases and 7 bases, with 17 bases remaining between them. Germline assignment: CDR1 SEHNR and CDR2 FQNEAQ (reference sequence).

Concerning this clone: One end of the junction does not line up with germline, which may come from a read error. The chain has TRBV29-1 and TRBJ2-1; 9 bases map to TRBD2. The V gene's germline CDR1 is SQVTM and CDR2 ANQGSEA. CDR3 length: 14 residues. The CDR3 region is CSANLGLADNKQFF. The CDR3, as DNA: TGCAGCGCCAACCTGGGACTAGCAGACAATAAGCAGTTCTTC.

The CDR3 here is CASSPQGLAGDTQYF. The DNA of the CDR3 is TGTGCCAGCAGCCCTCAGGGACTAGCGGGAGATACGCAGTATTTT. V gene TRBV9 combines with J gene TRBJ2-3; 12 bases align to TRBD2. The CDR3 has 15 residues. Germline-derived CDR1 and CDR2 are SGDLS and YYNGEE. Unmatched junction bases numbered 5, after V lost 4 bases and J lost 5 bases.

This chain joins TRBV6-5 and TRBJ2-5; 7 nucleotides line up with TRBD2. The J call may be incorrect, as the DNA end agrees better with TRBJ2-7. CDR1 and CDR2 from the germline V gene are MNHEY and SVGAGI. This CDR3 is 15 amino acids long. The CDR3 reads CASSYSASGAYEQYF. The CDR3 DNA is TGTGCCAGCAGTTACTCGGCTAGCGGCGCCTACGAGCAGTACTTC.

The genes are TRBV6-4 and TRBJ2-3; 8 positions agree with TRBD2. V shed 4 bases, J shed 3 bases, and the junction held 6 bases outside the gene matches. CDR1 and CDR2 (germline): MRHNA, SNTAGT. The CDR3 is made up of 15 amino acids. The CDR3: CASSAGTSSTDTQYF. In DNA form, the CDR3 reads TGTGCCAGCAGTGCCGGGACTAGTTCAACAGATACGCAGTATTTT.

CDR3: CAISGQNQPQHF. The CDR3 DNA reads TGTGCCATCAGTGGACAGAATCAGCCCCAGCATTTT. The genes are TRBV10-3 and TRBJ1-5; a weak D match, TRBD1 (5 bases). V was cut by 4 bases and J by 4 bases, with 5 bases left in between. The CDR3 runs 12 residues. Per germline, CDR1 ENHRY and CDR2 SYGVKD.

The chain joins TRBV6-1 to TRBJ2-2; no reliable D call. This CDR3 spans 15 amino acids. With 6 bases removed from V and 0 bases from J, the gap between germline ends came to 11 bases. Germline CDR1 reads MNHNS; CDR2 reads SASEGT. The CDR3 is CASRQELANTGELFF. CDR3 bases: TGTGCCAGCAGGCAGGAACTCGCGAACACCGGGGAGCTGTTTTTT.

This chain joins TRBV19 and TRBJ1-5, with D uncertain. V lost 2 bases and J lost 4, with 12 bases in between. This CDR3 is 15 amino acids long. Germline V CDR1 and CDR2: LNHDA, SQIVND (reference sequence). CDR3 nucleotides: TGTGCCAGTAGTATAAGGGCCAGCTCTAATCAGCCCCAGCATTTT. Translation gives CASSIRASSNQPQHF.

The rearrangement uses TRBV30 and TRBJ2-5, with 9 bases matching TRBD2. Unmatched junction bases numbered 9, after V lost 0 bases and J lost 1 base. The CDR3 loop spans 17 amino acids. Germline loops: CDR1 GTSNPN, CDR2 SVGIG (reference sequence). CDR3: CAWSVVVRGGPQETQYF. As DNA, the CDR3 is TGTGCCTGGAGTGTAGTCGTGCGGGGGGGACCCCAAGAGACCCAGTACTTC.

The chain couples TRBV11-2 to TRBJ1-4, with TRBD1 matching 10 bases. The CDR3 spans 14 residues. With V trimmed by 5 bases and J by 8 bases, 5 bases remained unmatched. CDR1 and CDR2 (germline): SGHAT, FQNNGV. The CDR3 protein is CASSRQGAREKLFF. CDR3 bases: TGTGCCAGCAGCCGACAGGGGGCTCGGGAAAAACTGTTTTTT. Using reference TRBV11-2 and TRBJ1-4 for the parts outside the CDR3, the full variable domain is EAGVAQSPRYKIIEKRQSVAFWCNPISGHATLYWYQQILGQGPKLLIQFQNNGVVDDSQLPKDRFSAERLKGVDSTLKIQPAKLEDSAVYLCASSRQGAREKLFFGSGTQLSVL.

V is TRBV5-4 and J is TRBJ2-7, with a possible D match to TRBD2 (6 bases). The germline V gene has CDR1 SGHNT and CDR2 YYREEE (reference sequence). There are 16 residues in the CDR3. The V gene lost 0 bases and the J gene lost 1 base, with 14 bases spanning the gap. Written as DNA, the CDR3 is TGTGCCAGCAGCTTGGCCGGGAGAGGGGCGTCCTACGAGCAGTACTTC. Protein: CASSLAGRGASYEQYF.

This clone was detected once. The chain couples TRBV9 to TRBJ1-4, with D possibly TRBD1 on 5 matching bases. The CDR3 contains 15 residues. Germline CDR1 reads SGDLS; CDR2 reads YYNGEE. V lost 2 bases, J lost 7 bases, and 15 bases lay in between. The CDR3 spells CASSVRPGDGEKLFF. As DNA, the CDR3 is TGTGCCAGCAGCGTCAGGCCTGGGGACGGTGAAAAACTGTTTTTT.

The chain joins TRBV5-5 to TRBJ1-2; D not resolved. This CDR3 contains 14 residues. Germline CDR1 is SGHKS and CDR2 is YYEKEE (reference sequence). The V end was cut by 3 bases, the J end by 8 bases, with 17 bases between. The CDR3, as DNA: TGTGCCAGCAGCTCCGGACCGTCAGTGTGGGGCTACACCTTC. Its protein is CASSSGPSVWGYTF.

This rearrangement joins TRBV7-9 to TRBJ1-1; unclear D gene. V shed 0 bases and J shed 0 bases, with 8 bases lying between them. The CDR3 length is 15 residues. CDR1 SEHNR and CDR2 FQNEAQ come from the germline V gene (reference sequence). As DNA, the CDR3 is TGTGCCAGCAGCTTAGCTGGACGGTTGAACACTGAAGCTTTCTTT. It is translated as CASSLAGRLNTEAFF.

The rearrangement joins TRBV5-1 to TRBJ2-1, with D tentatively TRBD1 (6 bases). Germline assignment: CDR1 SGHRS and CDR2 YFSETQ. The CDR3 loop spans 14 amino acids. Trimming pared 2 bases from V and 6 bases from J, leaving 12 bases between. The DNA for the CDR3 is TGCGCCAGCAGCTTACAGGGCGGATCCAATGAGCAGTTCTTC. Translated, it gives CASSLQGGSNEQFF. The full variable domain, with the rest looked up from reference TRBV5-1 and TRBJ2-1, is KAGVTQTPRYLIKTRGQQVTLSCSPISGHRSVSWYQQTPGQGLQFLFEYFSETQRNKGNFPGRFSGRQFSNSRSEMNVSTLELGDSALYLCASSLQGGSNEQFFGPGTRLTVL.

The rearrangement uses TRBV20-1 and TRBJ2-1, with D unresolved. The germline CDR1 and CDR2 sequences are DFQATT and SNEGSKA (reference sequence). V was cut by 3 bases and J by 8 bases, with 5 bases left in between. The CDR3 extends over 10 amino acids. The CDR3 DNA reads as TGCAGTGCTAGGGAGTATGAGCAGTTCTTC. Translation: CSAREYEQFF.